This T cell receptor (beta chain) was sequenced for a study of blood T cell repertoires in COVID-19. Background on the study: Spain, Italy and the United States supplied samples that represented acute and convalescent COVID-19.

Assay used: immunoSEQ multiplex PCR; TCRdb lists only in-frame clones, some missing. Of about 74,000 clones in the sample, 84% were seen once. The CDR3 loop spans 14 amino acids. The ends lost 8 bases at V and 0 bases at J; junction bases unmatched: 4. The germline V gene has CDR1 LNHDA and CDR2 SQIVND (reference sequence). Sequenced material: peripheral blood. This chain uses TRBV19 with TRBJ2-7, with 10 bases lining up with TRBD2. The TCR sequence derives from a man between 65 and 80 years old with acute or convalescent COVID-19. CDR3 DNA: TGTGCCAGTGGCACTAGCGGGAACTCCTACGAGCAGTACTTC. As protein: CASGTSGNSYEQYF.